The rows below give T cell receptor beta chains drawn from one sample of a study of T cells in Graves' hyperthyroidism and ophthalmopathy. TCRdb passed the multiplex PCR reads through MiXCR, listing each CDR3 protein once. The sample holds around 240,000 distinct CDR3 sequences, 14% to 15% seen once. The source material was blood. The receptors stem from a woman aged 40 to 50 with Graves' hyperthyroidism that later progressed to Graves' ophthalmopathy. Each CDR3 is given with its conserved first and last residue. The order of the fields is clone size, D gene, J gene, CDR3 length, V gene, CDR3 DNA, CDR3 protein. A D gene is named only where the DNA matches it firmly. A row's size may be missing; if present it is once, few, many or a size class.

. | . | TRBJ2-7 | 15 | TRBV5-1 | TGCGCCAGCAGCCTCTCGCCGACTCCATCCTACGAGCAGTACTTC | CASSLSPTPSYEQYF
many | . | TRBJ1-5 | 16 | TRBV12-3/TRBV12-4 | TGTGCCAGCAGTTTTTCCCCTTCCTCAGACGATCAGCCCCAGCATTTT | CASSFSPSSDDQPQHF
many | TRBD2 | TRBJ2-5 | 14 | TRBV28 | TGTGCCAGCTCCGAGGAGGGAGGGCCGGGGACCCAGTACTTC | CASSEEGGPGTQYF
. | . | TRBJ1-2 | 13 | TRBV18 | TGTACCAGCTCACCTGAGGGGGGCTATGGCTACACCTTC | CTSSPEGGYGYTF
many | TRBD1 | TRBJ2-1 | 14 | TRBV30 | TGTGCCTGGAGTCAGGACAGGGGGGGTAATGAGCAGTTCTTC | CAWSQDRGGNEQFF
few | . | TRBJ2-7 | 13 | TRBV19 | TGTGCCAGTAGTGAGACTCACTCCTACGAGCAGTACTTC | CASSETHSYEQYF
few | . | TRBJ2-7 | 14 | TRBV30 | TGTGCCTGGGTAGGACAGCTCAACTCCTACGAGCAGTACTTC | CAWVGQLNSYEQYF
many | . | TRBJ2-3 | 15 | TRBV4-1 | TGCGCCAGCAGCCACTCCTTGGCTAGCACAGATACGCAGTATTTT | CASSHSLASTDTQYF
many | TRBD2 | TRBJ2-5 | 15 | TRBV20-1 | TGCAGTGCTCGAACGGGGCGGGGACTAGGGACGTCCCAGTACTTC | CSARTGRGLGTSQYF
many | . | TRBJ2-2 | 14 | TRBV28 | TGTGCCAGCAGTTACGTCCCGAGCACCGGGGAGCTGTTTTTT | CASSYVPSTGELFF
many | TRBD2 | TRBJ2-1 | 14 | TRBV7-9 | TGTGCCAGCAGCTTGGAGCTAGCGGAGGGGAAGCAGTTCTTC | CASSLELAEGKQFF
many | . | TRBJ2-3 | 13 | TRBV28 | TGTGCCAGCCAAAGGGGGGGATCAGATACGCAGTATTTT | CASQRGGSDTQYF
many | TRBD2 | TRBJ2-7 | 16 | TRBV28 | TGTGCCAGCAGTTTGGGAACTAGCGGGAGCTCCTACGAGCAGTACTTC | CASSLGTSGSSYEQYF
. | . | TRBJ1-2 | 15 | TRBV6-1 | TGTGCCAGCACCCCTTATAAGGGATCCCCCTATGGCTACACCTTC | CASTPYKGSPYGYTF
. | . | TRBJ2-2 | 12 | TRBV4-1 | TGCGCCAGCAGCCAAGACGGAGGTCAGCTGTTTTTT | CASSQDGGQLFF
many | TRBD2 | TRBJ2-1 | 16 | TRBV20-1 | TGCAGTGCTAGCGGGACTAGCCTAAGCTCCTACAATGAGCAGTTCTTC | CSASGTSLSSYNEQFF
many | TRBD2 | TRBJ2-1 | 19 | TRBV10-2 | TGCGCCAGCAGTGAGTCCAGAGAGCGGGAGGAATATTCCTACAATGAGCAGTTCTTC | CASSESREREEYSYNEQFF
many | . | TRBJ1-5 | 16 | TRBV10-3 | TGTGCCATCAGTGAGTCGAAGGGGAAAAGGAATCAGCCCCAGCATTTT | CAISESKGKRNQPQHF
many | . | TRBJ2-7 | 15 | TRBV20-1 | TGCAGTGCTAGAGGCCGGGAGTCAGATGTCTACGAGCAGTACTTC | CSARGRESDVYEQYF
many | . | TRBJ1-6 | 16 | TRBV2 | TGTGCCAGCAGCCAAGCGCTGAGCTCCTATAATTCACCCCTCCACTTT | CASSQALSSYNSPLHF
. | TRBD2 | TRBJ2-1 | 17 | TRBV7-9 | TGTGCCAGCAGCCCCCCCCCCGCTAGCGGGGTTTACAATGAGCAGTTCTTC | CASSPPPASGVYNEQFF
many | . | TRBJ2-5 | 13 | TRBV30 | TGTGCCTGGAGTGTTGGGGGACAAGAGACCCAGTACTTC | CAWSVGGQETQYF
. | TRBD1 | TRBJ1-2 | 14 | TRBV20-1 | TGCAGTGCTAGATCCCCAGGGGACAGGGATGGCTACACCTTC | CSARSPGDRDGYTF
few | TRBD1 | TRBJ2-5 | 16 | TRBV5-1 | TGCGCCAGCAGCTTAACAGGGGGAAACATCCAAGAGACCCAGTACTTC | CASSLTGGNIQETQYF
many | . | TRBJ2-1 | 16 | TRBV4-1 | TGCGCCAGCAGCCAGGTAGGGGGAGTGGCGGGAAATGAGCAGTTCTTC | CASSQVGGVAGNEQFF
. | . | TRBJ2-3 | 16 | TRBV20-1 | TGCAGTGCTAGAGGTTCTGGCGGCTCGCAATCAGATACGCAGTATTTT | CSARGSGGSQSDTQYF
. | TRBD2 | TRBJ2-7 | 15 | TRBV7-9 | TGTGCCAGCAGCTACGGACTAGCGGGCTTATATGGGCAGTACTTC | CASSYGLAGLYGQYF
many | TRBD2 | TRBJ2-3 | 15 | TRBV4-1 | TGCGCCAGCAGCCAACTCGGACTAGTCACAGATACGCAGTATTTT | CASSQLGLVTDTQYF
many | . | TRBJ2-1 | 15 | TRBV12-3/TRBV12-4 | TGTGCCAGCAGTTCCGCGCGCCGCTCCTACAATGAGCAGTTCTTC | CASSSARRSYNEQFF
many | . | TRBJ1-5 | 12 | TRBV12-3/TRBV12-4 | TGTGCCAGCACACAACCTAATCAGCCCCAGCATTTT | CASTQPNQPQHF
. | TRBD2 | TRBJ2-2 | 17 | TRBV5-6 | TGTGCCAGCAGCTTAAAGCCCCAGCGGGATTTCACCGGGGAGCTGTTTTTT | CASSLKPQRDFTGELFF
many | TRBD1 | TRBJ2-2 | 16 | TRBV5-1 | TGCGCCAGCAGCCAACTCCGGACAGGGAACACCGGGGAGCTGTTTTTT | CASSQLRTGNTGELFF
many | . | TRBJ2-1 | 12 | TRBV30 | TGTGCCTGGCGAGCGGGTAACAATGAGCAGTTCTTC | CAWRAGNNEQFF
many | TRBD2 | TRBJ2-2 | 14 | TRBV12-3/TRBV12-4 | TGTGCCAGCAGTTGGGGGGGAGGGCCCGGGGAGCTGTTTTTT | CASSWGGGPGELFF
many | TRBD1 | TRBJ1-1 | 14 | TRBV18 | TGTGCCAGCTCACAGCAGGGGGCGCGGGGTGAAGCTTTCTTT | CASSQQGARGEAFF
. | TRBD1 | TRBJ1-2 | 14 | TRBV2 | TGTGCCAGTAAACCGGGACAGCCCTACTATGGCTACACCTTC | CASKPGQPYYGYTF
. | TRBD2 | TRBJ2-7 | 14 | TRBV2 | TGTGCCAGCAGTGGACTAGCGGGAGTCAACGAGCAGTACTTC | CASSGLAGVNEQYF
many | . | TRBJ1-5 | 15 | TRBV24-1 | TGTGCCACCTCCCCTAAGGGTCTCGGACGTCAGCCCCAGCATTTT | CATSPKGLGRQPQHF
. | . | TRBJ1-2 | 12 | TRBV25-1 | TGTGCCAGCAGTCAGATAGACTATGGCTACACCTTC | CASSQIDYGYTF
many | . | TRBJ2-4 | 16 | TRBV28 | TGTGCCAGCAGTTTTGCAGGGAAGGGGCCCGGAAACATTCAGTACTTC | CASSFAGKGPGNIQYF
many | . | TRBJ2-5 | 14 | TRBV13 | TGTGCCAGCAGCTTAGAGGACAGCCAAGAGACCCAGTACTTC | CASSLEDSQETQYF
many | . | TRBJ2-6 | 16 | TRBV5-1 | TGCGCCAGCAGCGTTACAGGGACCTCTGGGGCCAACGTCCTGACTTTC | CASSVTGTSGANVLTF
many | . | TRBJ1-3 | 13 | TRBV2 | TGTGCCAGCAGGGCCGGGGGGGGAAACACCATATATTTT | CASRAGGGNTIYF
many | TRBD2 | TRBJ2-2 | 16 | TRBV28 | TGTGCCAGCAGACAGCTAGCGGGATCGAACACCGGGGAGCTGTTTTTT | CASRQLAGSNTGELFF
many | . | TRBJ1-2 | 13 | TRBV2 | TGTGCCAGCAGGAAGACCTCTCCCCCGAGATACACCTTC | CASRKTSPPRYTF
many | TRBD2 | TRBJ2-5 | 16 | TRBV25-1 | TGTGCCAGCAGTGAAGGATTTAGCGGGAATAGGGAGACCCAGTACTTC | CASSEGFSGNRETQYF
. | . | TRBJ1-1 | 13 | TRBV4-1 | TGCGCCAGCAGCCAGGACGTCTACACTGAAGCTTTATTT | CASSQDVYTEALF
few | . | TRBJ2-2 | 13 | TRBV3-1 | TGTGCCAGCAGCCAAGGGGGCCCCGGGGGACTGTTTTTT | CASSQGGPGGLFF
. | . | TRBJ2-7 | 13 | TRBV12-3/TRBV12-4 | TGTGCCAGCAGCCGGGCCCCATCTGGCGAGCAGTACTTC | CASSRAPSGEQYF
. | . | TRBJ1-5 | 13 | TRBV5-1 | TGCGCCAGCAGCATCGACAGAGATCAGCCCCAGCATTTT | CASSIDRDQPQHF
. | . | TRBJ2-7 | 15 | TRBV5-1 | TGCGCCAGCAGCCCTTCGCCAGGGATTTCCTACGAGCAGTACTTC | CASSPSPGISYEQYF